The T cell receptor beta chain under discussion was sequenced for a study of post-analysis software for immune sequencing data. Turning to the study itself: As for disease course, relapsing-remitting, secondary progressive and progressive-relapsing multiple sclerosis were all included.

Every TCR beta cDNA library bore unique molecular identifiers. Some 500,000 cDNA molecules were obtained from about 0.98 to 11 million T cells. TCRdb reprocessed the PCR reads with MiXCR, giving one entry per CDR3 protein. Here the sample spans 600,000 to 750,000 distinct CDR3 sequences, approximately 59% being singletons. Sequencing was done on a sample of blood. This receptor was taken from a girl under 10 years old with multiple sclerosis.

CDR3 protein: CASSLGLSGSYEQYF. The CDR3 nucleotides are TGCGCCAGCAGCTTGGGGTTGTCAGGTTCCTACGAGCAGTACTTC. The chain links TRBV5-1 to TRBJ2-7, with D unresolved. Per the germline V gene, CDR1 is SGHRS and CDR2 is YFSETQ. The CDR3 extends over 15 amino acids. V was shortened by 0 bases and J by 1 base, with 11 bases between the two germline ends.